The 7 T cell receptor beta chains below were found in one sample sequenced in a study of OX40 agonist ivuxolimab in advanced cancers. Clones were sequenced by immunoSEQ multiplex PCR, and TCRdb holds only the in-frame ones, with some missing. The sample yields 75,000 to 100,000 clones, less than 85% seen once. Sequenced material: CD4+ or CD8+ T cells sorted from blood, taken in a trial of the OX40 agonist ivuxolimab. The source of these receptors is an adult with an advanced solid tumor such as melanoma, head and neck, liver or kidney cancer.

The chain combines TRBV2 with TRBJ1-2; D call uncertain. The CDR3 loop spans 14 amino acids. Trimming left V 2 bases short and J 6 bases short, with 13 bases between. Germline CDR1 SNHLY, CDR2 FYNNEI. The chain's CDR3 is CASSERPGPNGYTF. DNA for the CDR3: TGTGCCAGCAGTGAACGCCCGGGTCCTAATGGCTACACCTTC.

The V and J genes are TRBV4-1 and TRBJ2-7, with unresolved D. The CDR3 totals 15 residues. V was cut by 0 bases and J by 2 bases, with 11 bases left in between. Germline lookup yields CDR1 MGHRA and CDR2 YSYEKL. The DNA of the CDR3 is TGCGCCAGCAGCCAAGAAGGGCAGAGTACCTACGAGCAGTACTTC. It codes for CASSQEGQSTYEQYF.

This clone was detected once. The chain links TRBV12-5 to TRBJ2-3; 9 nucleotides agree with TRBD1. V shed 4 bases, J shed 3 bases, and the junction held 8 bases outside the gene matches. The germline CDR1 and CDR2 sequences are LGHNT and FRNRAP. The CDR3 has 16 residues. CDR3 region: CASGWKTGGETDTQYF. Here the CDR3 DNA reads TGTGCTAGTGGTTGGAAGACAGGGGGGGAAACAGATACGCAGTATTTT. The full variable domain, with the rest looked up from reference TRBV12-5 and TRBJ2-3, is DARVTQTPRHKVTEMGQEVTMRCQPILGHNTVFWYRQTMMQGLELLAYFRNRAPLDDSGMPKDRFSAEMPDATLATLKIQPSEPRDSAVYFCASGWKTGGETDTQYFGPGTRLTVL.

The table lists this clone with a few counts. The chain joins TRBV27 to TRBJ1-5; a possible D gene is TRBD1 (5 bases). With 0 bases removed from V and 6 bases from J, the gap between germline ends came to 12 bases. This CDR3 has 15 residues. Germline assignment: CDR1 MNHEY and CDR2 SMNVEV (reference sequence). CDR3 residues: CASSLSGGTIQPQHF. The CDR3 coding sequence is TGTGCCAGCAGTTTATCGGGCGGGACGATTCAGCCCCAGCATTTT.

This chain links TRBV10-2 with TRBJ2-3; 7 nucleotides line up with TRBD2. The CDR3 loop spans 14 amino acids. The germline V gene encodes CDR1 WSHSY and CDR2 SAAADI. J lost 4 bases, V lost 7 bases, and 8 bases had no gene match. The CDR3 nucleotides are TGCGCCAGCACCCCTAGCGGCGGGGCAGATACGCAGTATTTT. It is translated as CASTPSGGADTQYF.

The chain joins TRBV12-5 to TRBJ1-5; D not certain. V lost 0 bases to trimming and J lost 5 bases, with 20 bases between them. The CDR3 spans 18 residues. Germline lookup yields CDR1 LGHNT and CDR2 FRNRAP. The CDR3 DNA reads TGTGCTAGTGGTTTGGTACCGCCCCTGAGGGTTTGGGATCAGCCCCAGCATTTT. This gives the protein CASGLVPPLRVWDQPQHF.

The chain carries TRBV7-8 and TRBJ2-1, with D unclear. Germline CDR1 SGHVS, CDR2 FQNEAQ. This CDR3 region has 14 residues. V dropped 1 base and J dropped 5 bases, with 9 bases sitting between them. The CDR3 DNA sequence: TGTGCCAGCAGCTTAGGTGGCACCCACAATGAGCAGTTCTTC. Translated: CASSLGGTHNEQFF.